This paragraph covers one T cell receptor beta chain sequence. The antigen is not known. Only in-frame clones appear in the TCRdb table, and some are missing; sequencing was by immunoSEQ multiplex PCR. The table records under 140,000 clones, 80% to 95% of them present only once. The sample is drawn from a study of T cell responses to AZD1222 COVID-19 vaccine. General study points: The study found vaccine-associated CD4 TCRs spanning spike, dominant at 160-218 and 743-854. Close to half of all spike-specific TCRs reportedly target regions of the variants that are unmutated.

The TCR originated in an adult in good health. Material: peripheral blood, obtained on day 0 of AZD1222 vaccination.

The CDR3 DNA is TGTGCCAGCTTGGGGACAGGAGATGAGGGGGGCTACACCTTC. Translating gives CASLGTGDEGGYTF. This rearrangement joins TRBV6-5 to TRBJ1-2, with 8 bases fitting TRBD1. The CDR3 is 14 amino acids. J lost 8 bases, V lost 8 bases, and 13 bases had no gene match. Per germline, CDR1 MNHEY and CDR2 SVGAGI.